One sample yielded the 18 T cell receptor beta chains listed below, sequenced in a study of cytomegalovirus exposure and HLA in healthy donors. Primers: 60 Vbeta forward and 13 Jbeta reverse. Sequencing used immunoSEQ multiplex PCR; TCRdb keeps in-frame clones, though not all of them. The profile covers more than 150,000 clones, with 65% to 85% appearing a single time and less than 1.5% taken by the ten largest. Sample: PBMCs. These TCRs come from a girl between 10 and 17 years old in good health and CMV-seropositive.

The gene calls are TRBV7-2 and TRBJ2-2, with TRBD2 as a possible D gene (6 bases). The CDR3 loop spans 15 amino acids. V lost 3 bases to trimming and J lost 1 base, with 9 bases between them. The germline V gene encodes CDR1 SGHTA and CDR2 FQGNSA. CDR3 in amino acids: CASSFYGGNTGELFF. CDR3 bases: TGTGCCAGCAGCTTTTACGGGGGGAACACCGGGGAGCTGTTTTTT.

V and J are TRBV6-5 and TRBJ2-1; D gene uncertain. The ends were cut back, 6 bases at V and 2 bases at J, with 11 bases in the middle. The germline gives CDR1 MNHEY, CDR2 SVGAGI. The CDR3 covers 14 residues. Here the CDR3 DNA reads TGTGCCAGCAGATTTAGAGGTCCCTACAATGAGCAGTTCTTC. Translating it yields CASRFRGPYNEQFF.

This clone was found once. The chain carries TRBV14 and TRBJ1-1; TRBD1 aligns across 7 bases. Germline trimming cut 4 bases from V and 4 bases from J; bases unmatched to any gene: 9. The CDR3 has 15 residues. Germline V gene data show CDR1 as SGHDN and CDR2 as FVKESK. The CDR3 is CASSPDTGVGTEAFF. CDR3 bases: TGTGCCAGCAGCCCAGACACAGGGGTGGGCACTGAAGCTTTCTTT.

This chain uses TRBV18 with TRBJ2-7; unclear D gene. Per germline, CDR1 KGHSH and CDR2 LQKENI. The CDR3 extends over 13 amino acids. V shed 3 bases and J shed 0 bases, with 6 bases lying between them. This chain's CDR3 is CASSPAFSYEQYF. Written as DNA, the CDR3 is TGTGCCAGCTCACCGGCCTTCTCCTACGAGCAGTACTTC.

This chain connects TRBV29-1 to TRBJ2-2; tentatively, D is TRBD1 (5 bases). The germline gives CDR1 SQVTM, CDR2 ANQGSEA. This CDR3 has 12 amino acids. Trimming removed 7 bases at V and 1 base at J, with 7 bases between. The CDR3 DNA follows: TGCAGCGCGACAGAGAACACCGGGGAGCTGTTTTTT. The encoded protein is CSATENTGELFF.

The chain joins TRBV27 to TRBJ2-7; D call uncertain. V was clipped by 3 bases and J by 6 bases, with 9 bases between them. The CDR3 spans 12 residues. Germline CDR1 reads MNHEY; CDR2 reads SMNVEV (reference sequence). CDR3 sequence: CASSFASGEQYF. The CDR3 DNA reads TGTGCCAGCAGTTTTGCCTCCGGCGAGCAGTACTTC.

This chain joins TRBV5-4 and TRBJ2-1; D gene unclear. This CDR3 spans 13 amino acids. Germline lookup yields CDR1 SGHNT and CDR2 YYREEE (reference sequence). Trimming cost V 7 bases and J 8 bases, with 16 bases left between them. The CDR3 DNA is TGTGCCAGCGGTCCCCGCGGTTCGCATGAGCAGTTCTTC. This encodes CASGPRGSHEQFF.

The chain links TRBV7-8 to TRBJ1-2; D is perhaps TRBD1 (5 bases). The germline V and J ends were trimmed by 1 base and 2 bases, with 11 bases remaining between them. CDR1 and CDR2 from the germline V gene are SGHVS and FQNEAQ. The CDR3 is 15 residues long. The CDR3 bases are TGTGCCAGCAGCTTAGATTCCGGGGGAAACTATGGCTACACCTTC. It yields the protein CASSLDSGGNYGYTF.

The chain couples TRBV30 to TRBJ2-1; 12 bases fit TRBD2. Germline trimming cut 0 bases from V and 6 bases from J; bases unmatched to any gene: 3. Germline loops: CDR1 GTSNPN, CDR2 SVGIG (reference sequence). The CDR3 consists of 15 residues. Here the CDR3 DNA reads TGTGCCTGGAGTGTTGGACTAGCGGGACGCAATGAGCAGTTCTTC. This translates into CAWSVGLAGRNEQFF.

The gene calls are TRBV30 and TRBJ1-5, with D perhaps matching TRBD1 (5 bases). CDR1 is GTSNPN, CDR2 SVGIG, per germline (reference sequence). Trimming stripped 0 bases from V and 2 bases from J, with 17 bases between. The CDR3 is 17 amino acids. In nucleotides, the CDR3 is TGTGCCTGGAGTGTATCGGTAGGGGCGGCCGGCAATCAGCCCCAGCATTTT. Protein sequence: CAWSVSVGAAGNQPQHF.

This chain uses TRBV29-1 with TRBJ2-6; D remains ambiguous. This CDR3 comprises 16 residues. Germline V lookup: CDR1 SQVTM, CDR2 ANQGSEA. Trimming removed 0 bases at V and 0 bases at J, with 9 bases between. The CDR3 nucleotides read TGCAGCGTTGAAGATTTCCGTTCCTCTGGGGCCAACGTCCTGACTTTC. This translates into CSVEDFRSSGANVLTF.

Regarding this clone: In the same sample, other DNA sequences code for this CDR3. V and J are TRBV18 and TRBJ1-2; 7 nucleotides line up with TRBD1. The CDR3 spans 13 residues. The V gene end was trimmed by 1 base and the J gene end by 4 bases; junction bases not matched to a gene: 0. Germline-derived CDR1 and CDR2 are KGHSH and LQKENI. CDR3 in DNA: TGTGCCAGCTCACCACGGGACAGCTATGGCTACACCTTC. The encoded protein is CASSPRDSYGYTF.

The CDR3 loop is CASSGTGGYGYTF. CDR3 in DNA: TGCGCCAGCAGCGGGACAGGGGGCTATGGCTACACCTTC. J is TRBJ1-2 and V is TRBV10-1, with 11 bases matching TRBD1. The V and J ends lost 6 bases and 4 bases, in that order; junction bases with no gene match: 1. The CDR3 has 13 amino acids. Germline V lookup: CDR1 WNHNN, CDR2 SYGVQD (reference sequence).

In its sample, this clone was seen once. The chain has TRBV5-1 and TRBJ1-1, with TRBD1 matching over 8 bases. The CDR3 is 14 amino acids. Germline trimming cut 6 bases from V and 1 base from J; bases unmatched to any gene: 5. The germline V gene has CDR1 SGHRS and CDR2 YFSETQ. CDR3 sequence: CASNTGTGNTEAFF. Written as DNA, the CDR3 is TGCGCCAGCAACACCGGGACAGGGAACACTGAAGCTTTCTTT.

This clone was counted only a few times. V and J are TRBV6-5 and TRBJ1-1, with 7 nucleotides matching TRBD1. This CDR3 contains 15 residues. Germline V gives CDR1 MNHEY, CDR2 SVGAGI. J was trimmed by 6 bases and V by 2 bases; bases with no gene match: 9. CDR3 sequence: CASSYPSTGMAEAFF. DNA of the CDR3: TGTGCCAGCAGTTACCCCTCGACAGGGATGGCTGAAGCTTTCTTT.

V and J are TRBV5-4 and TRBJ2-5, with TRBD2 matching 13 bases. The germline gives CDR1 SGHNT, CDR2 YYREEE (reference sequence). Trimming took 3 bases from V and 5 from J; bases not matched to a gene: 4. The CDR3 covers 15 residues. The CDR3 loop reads CASSWTSGRAETQYF. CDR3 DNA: TGTGCCAGCAGCTGGACTAGCGGGAGAGCGGAGACCCAGTACTTC.

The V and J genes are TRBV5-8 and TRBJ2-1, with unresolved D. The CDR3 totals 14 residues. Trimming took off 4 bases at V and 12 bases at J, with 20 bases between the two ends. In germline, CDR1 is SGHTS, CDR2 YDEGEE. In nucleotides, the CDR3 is TGTGCCAGCAGCCGGGTTCGCGGTGCAGTGCGGCAGTTCTTC. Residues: CASSRVRGAVRQFF.

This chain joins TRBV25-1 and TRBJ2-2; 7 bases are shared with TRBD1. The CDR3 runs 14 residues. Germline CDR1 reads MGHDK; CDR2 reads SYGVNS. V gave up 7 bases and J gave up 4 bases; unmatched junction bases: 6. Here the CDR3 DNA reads TGTGCCAGCACGATGACAGGGCCCACCGGGGAGCTGTTTTTT. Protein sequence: CASTMTGPTGELFF.